The rows below give T cell receptor beta chains drawn from one sample of a study of blood T cell repertoires in COVID-19. Measured with immunoSEQ multiplex PCR; TCRdb has only the in-frame clones, and not every one. Here the sample spans hundreds of thousands of clones, about three quarters being singletons. The source material was peripheral blood. Receptors originate from a woman aged 80 or older with acute or convalescent COVID-19. The CDR3 runs from the conserved cysteine through the conserved F or W. The order of the fields is CDR3 protein, V gene.

CDR3 protein: CASSLAGLAAFEQFF
V gene: TRBV11-1

CDR3 protein: CATSVRGSPLHF
V gene: TRBV15

CDR3 protein: CASSSDTYGYTF
V gene: TRBV6-5

CDR3 protein: CASSLGGQLNTEAFF
V gene: TRBV5-1

CDR3 protein: CATSLAGGRNEQFF
V gene: TRBV2

CDR3 protein: CASSPNAYNEQFF
V gene: TRBV7-9

CDR3 protein: CASSQEQGTSGGFWDTQYF
V gene: TRBV3-1/TRBV3-2

CDR3 protein: CASSIELDERGSYNSPLHF
V gene: TRBV19

CDR3 protein: CASSAGAAGEKYGYTF
V gene: TRBV9

CDR3 protein: CASSSGGSNYGYTF
V gene: TRBV6-5